The clone carrying this TCR beta chain was seen a handful of times. This sample is drawn from a study of cytomegalovirus exposure and HLA in healthy donors. Study overall: A previous analysis identified more than 100 million unique TCR beta sequences derived from roughly 180 million T cells.

Per the germline V gene, CDR1 is SGHAT and CDR2 is FQNNGV. Trimming left V 4 bases short and J 3 bases short, with 9 bases between. The CDR3 spans 13 residues. Use of 60 Vbeta and 13 Jbeta primers characterized the PCR. Sequenced by immunoSEQ multiplex PCR; TCRdb stores in-frame clones only, minus some. This sample has approximately 79,000 clones, with about 68% found just once. The TCR was taken from a man aged 35 to 55 in good health and CMV-seropositive. Sequenced sample: PBMCs. This chain links TRBV11-2 with TRBJ1-1; D is unresolved. CDR3 protein: CASSYDIDTEAFF. The CDR3 coding sequence is TGTGCCAGCAGCTACGACATAGACACTGAAGCTTTCTTT.